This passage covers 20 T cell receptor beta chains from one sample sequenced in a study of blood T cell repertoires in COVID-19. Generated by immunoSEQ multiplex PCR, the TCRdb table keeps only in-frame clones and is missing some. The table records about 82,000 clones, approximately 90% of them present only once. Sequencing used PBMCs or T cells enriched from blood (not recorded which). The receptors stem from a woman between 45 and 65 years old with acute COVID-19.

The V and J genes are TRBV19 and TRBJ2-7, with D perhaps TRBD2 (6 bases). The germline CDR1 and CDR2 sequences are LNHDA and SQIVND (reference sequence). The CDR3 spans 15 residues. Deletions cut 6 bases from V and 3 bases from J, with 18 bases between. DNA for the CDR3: TGTGCCAGTAGCCAAGTTGGAGGGCGGAGCTACGAGCAGTACTTC. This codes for CASSQVGGRSYEQYF.

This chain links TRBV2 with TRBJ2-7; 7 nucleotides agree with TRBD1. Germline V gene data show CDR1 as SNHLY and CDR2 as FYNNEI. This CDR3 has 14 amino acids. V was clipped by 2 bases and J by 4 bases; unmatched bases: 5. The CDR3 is CASSETGTDYEQYF. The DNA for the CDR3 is TGTGCCAGCAGTGAAACTGGGACAGATTACGAGCAGTACTTC.

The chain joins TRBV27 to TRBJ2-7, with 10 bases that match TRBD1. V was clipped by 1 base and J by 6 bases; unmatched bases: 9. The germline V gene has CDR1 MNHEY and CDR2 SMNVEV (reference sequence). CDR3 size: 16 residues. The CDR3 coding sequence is TGTGCCAGCAGTTTATTAGGCGGGACAGGGGATGCCGAGCAGTACTTC. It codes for CASSLLGGTGDAEQYF.

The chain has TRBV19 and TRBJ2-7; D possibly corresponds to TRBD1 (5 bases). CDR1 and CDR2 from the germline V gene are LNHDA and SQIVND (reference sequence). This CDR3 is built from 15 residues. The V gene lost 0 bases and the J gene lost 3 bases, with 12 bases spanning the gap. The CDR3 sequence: CASSIDLGLVYEQYF. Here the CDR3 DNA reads TGTGCCAGTAGTATAGATCTGGGGCTTGTCTACGAGCAGTACTTC. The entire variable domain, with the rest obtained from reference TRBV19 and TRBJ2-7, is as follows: DGGITQSPKYLFRKEGQNVTLSCEQNLNHDAMYWYRQDPGQGLRLIYYSQIVNDFQKGDIAEGYSVSREKKESFPLTVTSAQKNPTAFYLCASSIDLGLVYEQYFGPGTRLTVT.

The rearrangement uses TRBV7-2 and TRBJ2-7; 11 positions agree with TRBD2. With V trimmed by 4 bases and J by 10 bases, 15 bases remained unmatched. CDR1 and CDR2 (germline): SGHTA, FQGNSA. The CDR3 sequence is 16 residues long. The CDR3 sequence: CASSSPPGLAEENQYF. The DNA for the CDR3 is TGTGCCAGCAGCTCCCCCCCGGGACTAGCGGAAGAGAACCAGTACTTC.

The CDR3 region has the DNA TGTGCCAGTAGTATTGGGGGGAATGGCAATCAGCCCCAGCATTTT. As protein: CASSIGGNGNQPQHF. The V and J genes are TRBV19 and TRBJ1-5, with D maybe TRBD1 (5 bases). CDR1 LNHDA and CDR2 SQIVND come from the germline V gene (reference sequence). This CDR3 region has 15 residues. The V end was cut by 3 bases, the J end by 2 bases, with 11 bases between. The full variable domain, its missing parts supplied by reference TRBV19 and TRBJ1-5, is DGGITQSPKYLFRKEGQNVTLSCEQNLNHDAMYWYRQDPGQGLRLIYYSQIVNDFQKGDIAEGYSVSREKKESFPLTVTSAQKNPTAFYLCASSIGGNGNQPQHFGDGTRLSIL.

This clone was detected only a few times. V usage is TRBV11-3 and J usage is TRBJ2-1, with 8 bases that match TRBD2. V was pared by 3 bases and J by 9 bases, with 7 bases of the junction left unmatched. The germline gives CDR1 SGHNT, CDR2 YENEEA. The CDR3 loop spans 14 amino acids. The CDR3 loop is CASSFAGGSGEQFF. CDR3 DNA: TGTGCCAGCAGCTTCGCGGGGGGCTCGGGTGAGCAGTTCTTC.

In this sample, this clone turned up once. The CDR3 sequence: CASSLGGRADDEQFF. In DNA, the CDR3 is TGTGCCAGCAGCTTAGGAGGGAGGGCCGACGATGAGCAGTTCTTC. The rearrangement links TRBV7-2 to TRBJ2-1; 7 positions agree with TRBD2. Trimming at V came to 1 base and at J to 8 bases, leaving 8 bases not matched to a gene. CDR3 length: 15 residues. Germline V lookup: CDR1 SGHTA, CDR2 FQGNSA.

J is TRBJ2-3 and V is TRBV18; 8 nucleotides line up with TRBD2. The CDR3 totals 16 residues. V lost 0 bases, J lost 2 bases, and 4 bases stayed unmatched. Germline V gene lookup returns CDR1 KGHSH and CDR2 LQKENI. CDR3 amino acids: CASSPPTSGYTDTQYF. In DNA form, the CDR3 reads TGTGCCAGCTCACCACCTACTAGCGGCTACACAGATACGCAGTATTTT.

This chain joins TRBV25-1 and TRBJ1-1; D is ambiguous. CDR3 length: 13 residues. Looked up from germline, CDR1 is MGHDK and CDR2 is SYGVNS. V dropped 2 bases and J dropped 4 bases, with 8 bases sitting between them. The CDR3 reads CASSEGSPTEAFF. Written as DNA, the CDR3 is TGTGCCAGCAGTGAAGGGAGTCCCACTGAAGCTTTCTTT.

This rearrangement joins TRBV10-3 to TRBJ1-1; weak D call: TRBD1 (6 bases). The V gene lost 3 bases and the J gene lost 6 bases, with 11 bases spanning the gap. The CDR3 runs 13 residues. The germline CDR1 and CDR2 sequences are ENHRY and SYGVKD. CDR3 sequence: CAISDRGAAEAFF. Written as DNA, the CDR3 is TGTGCCATCAGTGACCGGGGGGCCGCTGAAGCTTTCTTT.

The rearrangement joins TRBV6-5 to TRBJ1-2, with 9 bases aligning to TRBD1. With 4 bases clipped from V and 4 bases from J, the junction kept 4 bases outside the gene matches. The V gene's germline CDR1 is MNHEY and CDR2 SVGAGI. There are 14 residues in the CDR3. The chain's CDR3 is CASSFGQGLYGYTF. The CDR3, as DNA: TGTGCCAGCAGTTTTGGACAGGGGCTCTATGGCTACACCTTC.

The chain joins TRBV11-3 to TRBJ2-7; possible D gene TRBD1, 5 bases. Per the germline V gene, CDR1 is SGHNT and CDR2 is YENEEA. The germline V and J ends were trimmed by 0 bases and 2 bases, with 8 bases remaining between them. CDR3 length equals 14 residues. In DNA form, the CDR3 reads TGTGCCAGCAGCTTAGACAGGGTGCCCTACGAGCAGTACTTC. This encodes CASSLDRVPYEQYF. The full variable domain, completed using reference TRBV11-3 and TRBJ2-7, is EAGVVQSPRYKIIEKKQPVAFWCNPISGHNTLYWYLQNLGQGPELLIRYENEEAVDDSQLPKDRFSAERLKGVDSTLKIQPAELGDSAVYLCASSLDRVPYEQYFGPGTRLTVT.

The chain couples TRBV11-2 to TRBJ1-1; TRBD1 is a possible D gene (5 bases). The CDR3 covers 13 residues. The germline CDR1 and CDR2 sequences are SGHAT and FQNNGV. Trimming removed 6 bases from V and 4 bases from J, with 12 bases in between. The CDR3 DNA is TGTGCCAGCAGTCCCTCTAGGGGCACTGAAGCTTTCTTT. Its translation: CASSPSRGTEAFF.

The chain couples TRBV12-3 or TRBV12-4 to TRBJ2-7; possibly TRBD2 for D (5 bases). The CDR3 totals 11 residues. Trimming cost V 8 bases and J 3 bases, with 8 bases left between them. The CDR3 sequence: CASASYYEQYF. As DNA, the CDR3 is TGTGCCAGCGCTAGCTACTACGAGCAGTACTTC.

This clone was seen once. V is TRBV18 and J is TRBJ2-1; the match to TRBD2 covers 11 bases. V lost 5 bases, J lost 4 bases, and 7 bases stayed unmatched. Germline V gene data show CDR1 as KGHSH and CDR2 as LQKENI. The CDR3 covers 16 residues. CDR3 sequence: CASSYGTSGPYNEQFF. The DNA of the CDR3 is TGTGCCAGCTCATATGGGACTAGCGGTCCTTACAATGAGCAGTTCTTC.

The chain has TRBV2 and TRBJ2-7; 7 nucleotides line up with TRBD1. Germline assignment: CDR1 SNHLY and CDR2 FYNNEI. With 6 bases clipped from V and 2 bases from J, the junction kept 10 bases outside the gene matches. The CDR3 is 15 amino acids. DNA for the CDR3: TGTGCCAGCAGGGTTTCAGGGACAGATCCCTACGAGCAGTACTTC. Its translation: CASRVSGTDPYEQYF.

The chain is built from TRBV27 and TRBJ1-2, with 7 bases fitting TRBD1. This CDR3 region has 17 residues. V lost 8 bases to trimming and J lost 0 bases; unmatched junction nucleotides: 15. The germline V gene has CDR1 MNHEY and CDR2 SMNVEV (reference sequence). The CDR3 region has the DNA TGTGCCAGCGGCCAGGACAGGAACCTAAAAGCTAACTATGGCTACACCTTC. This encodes CASGQDRNLKANYGYTF.

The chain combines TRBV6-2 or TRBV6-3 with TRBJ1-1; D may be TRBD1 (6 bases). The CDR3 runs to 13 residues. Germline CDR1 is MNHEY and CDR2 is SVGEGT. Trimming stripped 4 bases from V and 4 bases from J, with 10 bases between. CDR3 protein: CASSWTVGTEAFF. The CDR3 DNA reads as TGTGCCAGCAGTTGGACAGTCGGCACTGAAGCTTTCTTT.

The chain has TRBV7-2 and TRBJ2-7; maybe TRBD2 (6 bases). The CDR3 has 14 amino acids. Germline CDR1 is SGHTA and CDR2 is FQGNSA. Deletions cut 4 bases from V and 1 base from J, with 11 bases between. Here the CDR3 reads CASSWGVLSYEQYF. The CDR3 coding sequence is TGTGCCAGCAGCTGGGGGGTCCTATCCTACGAGCAGTACTTC.